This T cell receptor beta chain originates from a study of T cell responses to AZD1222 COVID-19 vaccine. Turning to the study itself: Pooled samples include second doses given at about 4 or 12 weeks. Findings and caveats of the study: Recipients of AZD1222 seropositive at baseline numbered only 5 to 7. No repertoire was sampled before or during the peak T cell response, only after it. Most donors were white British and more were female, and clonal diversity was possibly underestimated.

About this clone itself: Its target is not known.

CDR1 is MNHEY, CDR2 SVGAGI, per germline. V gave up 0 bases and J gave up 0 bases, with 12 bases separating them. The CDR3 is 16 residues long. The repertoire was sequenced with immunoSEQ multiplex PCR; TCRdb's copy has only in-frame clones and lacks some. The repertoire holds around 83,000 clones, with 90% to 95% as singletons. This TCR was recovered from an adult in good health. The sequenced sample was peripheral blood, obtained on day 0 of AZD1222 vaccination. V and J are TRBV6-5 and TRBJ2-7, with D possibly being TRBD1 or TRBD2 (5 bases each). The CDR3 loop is CASSYSSTGRSYEQYF. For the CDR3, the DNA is TGTGCCAGCAGTTACTCCTCGACGGGACGCTCCTACGAGCAGTACTTC.